This T cell receptor beta chain derives from a study of identical twins. Study results and limitations: Without tracking the same donors, conclusions rested on cross-sectional statistical analysis.

Concerning this clonotype: Its matching antigen is unknown.

Germline CDR1 reads MNHEY; CDR2 reads SVGAGI. Trimming removed 2 bases at V and 1 base at J, with 9 bases between. The CDR3 has 15 amino acids. Each CDR3 protein gets one entry after TCRdb re-called the 5' RACE reads with MiXCR. The sample yields about 700,000 distinct CDR3 sequences, about 9.4% seen once. The same sample was also studied in work on yellow fever vaccine responses in identical twins.

The chain couples TRBV6-5 to TRBJ1-3; no firm D call. This clonotype was sampled from a woman aged 18-29 years in good health. The sequenced sample was PBMCs. CDR3 sequence (DNA): TGTGCCAGCAGTTACGCGGAAGGATCTGGAAACACCATATATTTT. The encoded protein is CASSYAEGSGNTIYF.